This entry lists 21 T cell receptor beta chains sequenced from one sample in a study of T cells in women clearing cervical HPV infection. Method: immunoSEQ multiplex PCR; TCRdb's copy keeps in-frame clones and lacks some. Here the sample table reports 22,000 or so clones. Sequenced input: blood buffy coat. The receptors here all came from a woman aged 18-69 years with a cervical HPV16 infection that either progressed to CIN3+ or cleared (not recorded which).

With respect to this clone: The CDR3 extends 3 residues past the end of the read, so its final part is completed from the germline J gene. This chain uses TRBV2 with TRBJ1-6, with a tentative D call TRBD1 (5 bases). The CDR3 loop spans 15 amino acids. Germline V gives CDR1 SNHLY, CDR2 FYNNEI. V was shortened by 5 bases and J by 8 bases, with 16 bases between the two germline ends. Incomplete CDR3 DNA: TGTGCCAGCAGTCCCCGAGGGGAGGCGGATTCACCC. It yields the protein CASSPRGEADSP. The entire CDR3 sequence reads CASSPRGEADSPLHF. The full variable domain, completed using reference TRBV2 and TRBJ1-6, is EPEVTQTPSHQVTQMGQEVILRCVPISNHLYFYWYRQILGQKVEFLVSFYNNEISEKSEIFDDQFSVERPDGSNFTLKIRSTKLEDSAMYFCASSPRGEADSPLHFGNGTRLTVT.

In the case of this clone: The read stops 3 residues short of the end of the CDR3; the missing end is completed from the germline J gene. This chain uses TRBV2 with TRBJ2-7; D remains unclear. CDR3 length: 12 amino acids. V was shortened by 2 bases and J by 5 bases, with 7 bases between the two germline ends. Germline V lookup: CDR1 SNHLY, CDR2 FYNNEI. CDR3 sequence: CASSEWANEQYF. The part of the CDR3 DNA that was read is TGTGCCAGCAGTGAATGGGCTAACGAG. Complete variable domain (other parts from reference TRBV2 and TRBJ2-7): EPEVTQTPSHQVTQMGQEVILRCVPISNHLYFYWYRQILGQKVEFLVSFYNNEISEKSEIFDDQFSVERPDGSNFTLKIRSTKLEDSAMYFCASSEWANEQYFGPGTRLTVT.

Worth noting for this clone: The read terminates 3 residues before the CDR3 end, so the remaining end is supplied by the germline J gene. The rearrangement links TRBV7-9 to TRBJ2-7, with TRBD1 identical over 9 bases. Trimming took 5 bases from V and 4 from J; bases not matched to a gene: 6. Germline CDR1 is SEHNR and CDR2 is FQNEAQ (reference sequence). This CDR3 comprises 14 residues. CDR3 bases read: TGTGCCAGCAGCCCCGGACAGGGGATTTACGAG. Encoded protein: CASSPGQGIYE. The CDR3, in full, reads CASSPGQGIYEQYF. Combining the CDR3 with reference TRBV7-9 and TRBJ2-7 gives the whole variable domain DTGVSQNPRHKITKRGQNVTFRCDPISEHNRLYWYRQTLGQGPEFLTYFQNEAQLEKSRLLSDRFSAERPKGSFSTLEIQRTEQGDSAMYLCASSPGQGIYEQYFGPGTRLTVT.

Note on this clone: The read terminates 3 residues ahead of where the CDR3 ends, so the germline J gene completes it. V and J are TRBV20-1 and TRBJ1-1, with D unclear. The V and J ends lost 7 bases and 3 bases respectively, with 15 bases between them. The V gene's germline CDR1 is DFQATT and CDR2 SNEGSKA (reference sequence). The CDR3 runs to 13 residues. The CDR3 bases that were read are TGCAGTGTCCTTTCAGGCTTGGACACTGAA. It encodes CSVLSGLDTE. The full CDR3 protein is CSVLSGLDTEAFF.

With regard to this clone: The read ends 3 residues shy of where the CDR3 ends; the end is completed using the germline J gene. The chain has TRBV7-2 and TRBJ1-2; D is undetermined. The CDR3 runs 12 residues. V gave up 5 bases and J gave up 0 bases, with 4 bases separating them. Germline CDR1 reads SGHTA; CDR2 reads FQGNSA. The CDR3 here is CASSPANYGYTF. CDR3 DNA, as far as it was read: TGTGCCAGCAGCCCTGCTAACTATGGC.

Concerning this clone itself: The read halts 3 residues ahead of the CDR3 end, with the missing end drawn from the germline J gene. The chain employs TRBV2 and TRBJ2-1, with a weak D call TRBD2 (5 bases). The CDR3 sequence is 11 residues long. V lost 11 bases, J lost 9 bases, and 14 bases lay in between. The V gene's germline CDR1 is SNHLY and CDR2 FYNNEI. Incomplete CDR3 DNA: TGTGCCGGAGTGCGGGTGACTGAG. It specifies CAGVRVTE. The entire CDR3 protein reads CAGVRVTEQFF.

Comment on this clone: The read finishes 3 residues shy of the CDR3 end, and the germline J gene is used to complete it. J is TRBJ1-4 and V is TRBV27; D might be TRBD1 (5 bases). The CDR3 has 14 residues. V lost 5 bases to trimming and J lost 0 bases, with 7 bases between them. CDR1 MNHEY and CDR2 SMNVEV come from the germline V gene (reference sequence). The part of the CDR3 DNA that was read is TGTGCCAGCAGTGGGGGGGCAACTAATGAAAAA. Translation: CASSGGATNEK. The full-length CDR3 reads as CASSGGATNEKLFF.

On this clone itself: The read gets to within 3 residues of the CDR3 end, and the germline J gene fills in the rest. The chain recombines TRBV20-1 with TRBJ2-7, with 11 nucleotides matching TRBD2. V gave up 5 bases and J gave up 5 bases; unmatched junction bases: 17. Germline V CDR1 and CDR2: DFQATT, SNEGSKA (reference sequence). The CDR3 runs 17 residues. CDR3 region: CSAARRGFSGGVHEQYF. CDR3 DNA (partial): TGCAGTGCTGCCCGAAGGGGTTTTAGCGGGGGGGTCCACGAG.

On this clone itself: The CDR3 end lies 3 residues beyond the end of the read and is filled in from the germline J gene. The chain employs TRBV30 and TRBJ2-3; 11 nucleotides line up with TRBD2. V shed 3 bases and J 3 bases; nucleotides not matched to a gene: 2. Germline V gene sequence: CDR1 GTSNPN, CDR2 SVGIG (reference sequence). There are 14 residues in the CDR3. The sequenced CDR3 bases are TGTGCCTGGAGACTAGCGGGAGATACAGATACG. Its protein is CAWRLAGDTDT. The entire CDR3 protein is CAWRLAGDTDTQYF.

Remarks on this clone: The DNA ends 3 residues before the CDR3 does, and the rest of the CDR3 is filled in from the germline J gene. The J gene is TRBJ1-4, the V gene TRBV7-2; TRBD1 matches at 8 bases. CDR1 SGHTA and CDR2 FQGNSA come from the germline V gene. This CDR3 spans 16 amino acids. Trimming removed 0 bases from V and 5 bases from J; junction bases left unmatched: 5. The CDR3 sequence: CASSLAQTGGNEKLFF. The CDR3 bases that were read are TGTGCCAGCAGCTTAGCGCAAACAGGGGGAAATGAAAAA.

To note about this clone: The read ends 3 residues shy of where the CDR3 ends; the end is completed using the germline J gene. This rearrangement joins TRBV19 to TRBJ1-1; 10 bases map to TRBD1. Germline CDR1 reads LNHDA; CDR2 reads SQIVND (reference sequence). CDR3 length: 12 amino acids. The CDR3 DNA, read in part, is TGTGCCAGTAGTCCGGGACAGGGGGAA. Translation gives CASSPGQGE. The entire CDR3 sequence reads CASSPGQGEAFF.

A remark on this clone: With the read ending 3 residues before the CDR3 end, the germline J gene is used to fill in that end. V usage is TRBV20-1 and J usage is TRBJ2-1; TRBD2 matches 8 bases. Germline CDR1 reads DFQATT; CDR2 reads SNEGSKA (reference sequence). V lost 2 bases to trimming and J lost 4 bases; unmatched junction nucleotides: 7. The CDR3 is 15 residues long. The DNA read from the CDR3 is TGCAGTGCTAGAAGGCGGGGGGACCGGTACAATGAG. Its protein product is CSARRRGDRYNE. The entire CDR3 sequence reads CSARRRGDRYNEQFF.

The CDR3 here is CSATGQVNEQFF. CDR3 DNA (partial): TGCAGTGCTACTGGACAGGTCAATGAG. The rearrangement joins TRBV20-1 to TRBJ2-1, with 7 bases lining up with TRBD1. Read coverage stops 3 residues before the CDR3 terminus; the germline J gene supplies the remainder. The germline CDR1 and CDR2 sequences are DFQATT and SNEGSKA (reference sequence). Losses at the gene ends were 4 bases for V and 6 bases for J; bases not matched to a gene: 3. The CDR3 is made up of 12 amino acids.

For this clone: With the read ending 3 residues before the CDR3 end, the germline J gene is used to fill in that end. The gene calls are TRBV2 and TRBJ1-4, with 8 bases matching TRBD1. The germline V gene encodes CDR1 SNHLY and CDR2 FYNNEI. The V gene end was trimmed by 6 bases and the J gene end by 3 bases; junction bases not matched to a gene: 6. The CDR3 is 15 residues long. CDR3 in amino acids: CASRPQGGPNEKLFF. Incomplete CDR3 DNA: TGTGCCAGCAGGCCACAGGGGGGCCCTAATGAAAAA.

With respect to this clone: Sequencing ends 3 residues short of the CDR3 end; the germline J gene provides the rest. The genes are TRBV20-1 and TRBJ2-7; 9 positions agree with TRBD1. The CDR3 loop spans 13 amino acids. The V segment lost 6 bases and the J segment 5 bases; nucleotides outside the gene matches: 8. Germline CDR1 reads DFQATT; CDR2 reads SNEGSKA (reference sequence). This CDR3 is CSAFRQGGNEQYF. CDR3 DNA, as far as it was read: TGCAGTGCGTTCAGACAGGGGGGGAACGAG.

A word on this clone: The missing CDR3 end, 3 residues past where the read stops, is filled in from the germline J gene. The genes are TRBV19 and TRBJ2-2; no clear D. The CDR3 length is 14 residues. Trimming pared 3 bases from V and 1 base from J, leaving 6 bases between. The germline gives CDR1 LNHDA, CDR2 SQIVND (reference sequence). CDR3: CASSMVRNTGELFF. The part of the CDR3 DNA that was read is TGTGCCAGTAGTATGGTCAGGAACACCGGGGAG.

About this clone itself: Read coverage stops 3 residues before the CDR3 terminus; the germline J gene supplies the remainder. The chain has TRBV20-1 and TRBJ2-7; D might be TRBD2 (5 bases). CDR1 is DFQATT, CDR2 SNEGSKA, per germline (reference sequence). The length of the CDR3 is 15 residues. V lost 3 bases and J 3 bases, leaving 18 bases between the germline ends. CDR3 DNA, as far as it was read: TGCAGTGCTAGGGGCCGTTCAGAGGGTGTCTACGAG. Translated: CSARGRSEGVYE. The entire CDR3 is CSARGRSEGVYEQYF.

In the case of this clone: The read ends 3 residues before the CDR3 terminus; that terminus is restored from the germline J gene. The chain uses TRBV2 and TRBJ1-5; unclear D gene. Germline assignment: CDR1 SNHLY and CDR2 FYNNEI. This CDR3 is 14 amino acids long. The sequenced part of the CDR3 DNA is TGTGCCAGCAGTGAAATAGCCAGCTCCACACCC. Translation gives CASSEIASSTP. In full, the CDR3 reads CASSEIASSTPQHF. Filled out from reference TRBV2 and TRBJ1-5, the complete variable domain reads EPEVTQTPSHQVTQMGQEVILRCVPISNHLYFYWYRQILGQKVEFLVSFYNNEISEKSEIFDDQFSVERPDGSNFTLKIRSTKLEDSAMYFCASSEIASSTPQHFGDGTRLSIL.

Regarding this clone: The read is 3 residues too short to cover the CDR3 end, so that end is filled in from the germline J gene. The chain carries TRBV18 and TRBJ2-7, with 9 bases fitting TRBD1. The CDR3 totals 16 residues. Germline V lookup: CDR1 KGHSH, CDR2 LQKENI. After removal of 3 bases from V and 3 bases from J, the junction contained 9 bases not matched to a gene. CDR3 sequence: CASSPIPGQGSYEQYF. Incomplete CDR3 DNA: TGTGCCAGCTCACCGATACCGGGACAGGGAAGCTACGAG.

On this clone: The read is 3 residues too short to cover the CDR3 end, so that end is filled in from the germline J gene. The rearrangement joins TRBV20-1 to TRBJ2-5, with TRBD2 identical over 14 bases. The CDR3 has 16 amino acids. The V segment lost 6 bases and the J segment 5 bases; nucleotides outside the gene matches: 11. Germline V gene data show CDR1 as DFQATT and CDR2 as SNEGSKA (reference sequence). The CDR3 loop is CSARQGTSGGWETQYF. CDR3 bases read: TGCAGTGCCAGGCAAGGGACTAGCGGGGGCTGGGAGACC.

Concerning this clone itself: The read is 3 residues too short to cover the CDR3 end, so that end is filled in from the germline J gene. The gene calls are TRBV7-2 and TRBJ1-2; the D is unclear. This CDR3 spans 13 amino acids. Germline V gene data show CDR1 as SGHTA and CDR2 as FQGNSA. The V gene lost 1 base and the J gene lost 4 bases, with 7 bases spanning the gap. The sequenced CDR3 bases are TGTGCCAGCAGCTTAGGACATGGCTATGGC. Its protein product is CASSLGHGYG. In full, the CDR3 reads CASSLGHGYGYTF. Complete variable domain (other parts from reference TRBV7-2 and TRBJ1-2): GAGVSQSPSNKVTEKGKDVELRCDPISGHTALYWYRQSLGQGLEFLIYFQGNSAPDKSGLPSDRFSAERTGGSVSTLTIQRTQQEDSAVYLCASSLGHGYGYTFGSGTRLTVV.